This T cell receptor (beta chain) was recovered during a study of shared clonotypes between healthy human individuals. Study conclusions and caveats: Despite large depth, sorted-subset datasets appeared incompletely sequenced. In a handful of donors, about 5% of naive CD4 clonotypes appeared in common.

Worth noting for this clone: Its antigen is undetermined.

The ends were cut back, 6 bases at V and 4 bases at J, with 18 bases in the middle. CDR3 length: 15 residues. From germline, CDR1 is MNHNY and CDR2 SVGAGI (reference sequence). Both subsets, CD45RA+ naive and CD45RA-negative memory, were split from the CD4+ cells. The sorted-subset replicate PCRs were given about 210 ng DNA, which is about 29,000 T cell genomes. Data came from immunoSEQ multiplex PCR; TCRdb stores just in-frame clones and leaves some out. Of 900,000 to 1,200,000 clones listed, approximately 80% are singletons. This rearrangement joins TRBV6-6 to TRBJ2-5; maybe TRBD1 (5 bases). Sequencing was performed on memory CD4+ T cells from PBMCs. Subset: CD45RA-negative fraction. The source of this sequence is a man younger than 35 in good health. Some clones in this sample may be carry-over from other donors' samples. This CDR3 is CASSSTRTPRETQYF. The CDR3 nucleotides are TGTGCCAGCAGCTCCACCCGGACACCCCGAGAGACCCAGTACTTC.